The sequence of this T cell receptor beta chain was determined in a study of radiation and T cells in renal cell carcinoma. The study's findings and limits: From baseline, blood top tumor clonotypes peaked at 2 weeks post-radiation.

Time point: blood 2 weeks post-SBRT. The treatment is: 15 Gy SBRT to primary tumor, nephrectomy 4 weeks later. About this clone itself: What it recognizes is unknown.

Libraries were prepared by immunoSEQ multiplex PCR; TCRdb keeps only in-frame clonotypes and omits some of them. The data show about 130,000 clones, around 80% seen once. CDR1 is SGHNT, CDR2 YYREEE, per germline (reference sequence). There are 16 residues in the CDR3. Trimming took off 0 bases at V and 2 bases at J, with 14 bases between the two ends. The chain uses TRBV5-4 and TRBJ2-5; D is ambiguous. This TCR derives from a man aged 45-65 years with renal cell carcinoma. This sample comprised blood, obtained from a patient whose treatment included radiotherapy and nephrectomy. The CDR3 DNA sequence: TGTGCCAGCAGCTTGGCGGCAGGCCCTGTGCAAGAGACCCAGTACTTC. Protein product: CASSLAAGPVQETQYF.